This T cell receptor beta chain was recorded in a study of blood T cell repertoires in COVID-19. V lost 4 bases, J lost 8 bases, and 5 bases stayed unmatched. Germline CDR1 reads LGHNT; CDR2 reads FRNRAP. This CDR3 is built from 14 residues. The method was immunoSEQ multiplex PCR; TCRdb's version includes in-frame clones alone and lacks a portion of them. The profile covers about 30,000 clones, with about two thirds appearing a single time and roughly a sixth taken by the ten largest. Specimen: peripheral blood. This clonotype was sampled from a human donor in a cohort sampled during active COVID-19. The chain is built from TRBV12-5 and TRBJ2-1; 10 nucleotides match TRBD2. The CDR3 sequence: CASGYSGRAHEQFF. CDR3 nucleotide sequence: TGTGCTAGTGGTTACAGCGGGAGGGCTCATGAGCAGTTCTTC. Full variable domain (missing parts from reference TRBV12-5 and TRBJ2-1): DARVTQTPRHKVTEMGQEVTMRCQPILGHNTVFWYRQTMMQGLELLAYFRNRAPLDDSGMPKDRFSAEMPDATLATLKIQPSEPRDSAVYFCASGYSGRAHEQFFGPGTRLTVL.